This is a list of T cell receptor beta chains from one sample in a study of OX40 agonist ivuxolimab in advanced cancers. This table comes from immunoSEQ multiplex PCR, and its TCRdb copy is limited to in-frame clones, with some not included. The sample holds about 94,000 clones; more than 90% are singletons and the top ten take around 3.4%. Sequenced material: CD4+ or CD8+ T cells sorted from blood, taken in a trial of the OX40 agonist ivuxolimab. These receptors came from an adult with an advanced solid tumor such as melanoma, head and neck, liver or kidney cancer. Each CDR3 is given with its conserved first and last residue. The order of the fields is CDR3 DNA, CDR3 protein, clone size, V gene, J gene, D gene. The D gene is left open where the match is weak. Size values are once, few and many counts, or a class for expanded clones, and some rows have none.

TGTGCCAGCAGCTTAGCTCCCAGAAAACAAGAGACCCAGTACTTC	CASSLAPRKQETQYF	NA	TRBV7-9	TRBJ2-5	NA
TGTGCCATCAGTGTGGGGGGTTACAATGAGCAGTTCTTC	CAISVGGYNEQFF	NA	TRBV10-3	TRBJ2-1	NA
TGTGCCAGCAGTCAGGCCCTTGGGGCCAACGTCCTGACTTTC	CASSQALGANVLTF	NA	TRBV6-5	TRBJ2-6	NA
TGTGCTAGTGGCTCCGGGACAGCCTCCTACAATGAGCAGTTCTTC	CASGSGTASYNEQFF	NA	TRBV12-5	TRBJ2-1	TRBD1
TGTGCCAGCAAGGGGCAGGGAGTATCACCCCTCCACTTT	CASKGQGVSPLHF	NA	TRBV5-4	TRBJ1-6	NA
TGTGCCAGCAGCCCTAACAGGGGATACATCTGGACCCAGTACTTC	CASSPNRGYIWTQYF	NA	TRBV7-6	TRBJ2-5	TRBD1
TGTGCCAGTAGTATTTTGGGGACAGGGCGGAATGAGCAGTTCTTC	CASSILGTGRNEQFF	NA	TRBV19	TRBJ2-1	TRBD1
TGTGCCAGCAGTGAATCCCCGGGAGTGGCAGAGACCCAGTACTTC	CASSESPGVAETQYF	NA	TRBV6-1	TRBJ2-5	NA
TGTGCCAGCAGTCCCCGAGCGGGAGGTTTCATCACCGGGGAGCTGTTTTTT	CASSPRAGGFITGELFF	NA	TRBV11-2	TRBJ2-2	TRBD2
TGTGCCAGCAGCAACACAGGGGGCACTGAAGCTTTCTTT	CASSNTGGTEAFF	few	TRBV7-9	TRBJ1-1	TRBD1
TGTGCTAGTGGTTTGGTAGGCGGAACAGGAGGGTTGATCGACTATGGCTACACCTTC	CASGLVGGTGGLIDYGYTF	NA	TRBV12-5	TRBJ1-2	NA
TGTGCCAGCAGCTTAGGGGGGGAACCGAGCTCCTACGAGCAGTACTTC	CASSLGGEPSSYEQYF	few	TRBV7-6	TRBJ2-7	NA
TGTGCCAGCAGCTTAGGAGACGGTCAGCCCCAGCATTTT	CASSLGDGQPQHF	NA	TRBV7-8	TRBJ1-5	NA
TGTGCCAGCAGTTTACAGGCTAAAAACATTCAGTACTTC	CASSLQAKNIQYF	NA	TRBV27	TRBJ2-4	NA
TGTGCCAGCAGGAGAGCCGAAAATCAGCCCCAGCATTTT	CASRRAENQPQHF	NA	TRBV28	TRBJ1-5	NA
TGTGCCAGCAGTGCCAGGCCCCCCTACGAGCAGTACTTC	CASSARPPYEQYF	NA	TRBV25-1	TRBJ2-7	NA
TGTGCCAGTAGTATGGGTGAAGCTGGCTACGAGCAGTACTTC	CASSMGEAGYEQYF	NA	TRBV19	TRBJ2-7	NA
TGTGCCAGCAGCCCCCGCAGGGGTAATGGCTATGGCTACACCTTC	CASSPRRGNGYGYTF	few	TRBV9	TRBJ1-2	NA
TGTGCCTGGAGTGTCGGGGGGGGCACCACAGATACGCAGTATTTT	CAWSVGGGTTDTQYF	NA	TRBV30	TRBJ2-3	TRBD2
TGCAGCGTTCCCACCACAGCGGGGTATGGCTACACCTTC	CSVPTTAGYGYTF	NA	TRBV29-1	TRBJ1-2	NA
TGTGCCAGCAGTGAATTGGGGGGACTAGCGCGGACCTACGAGCAGTACTTC	CASSELGGLARTYEQYF	NA	TRBV6-1	TRBJ2-7	TRBD2
TGTGCCAGCAGCCACCACCGGACCGGGCCGAACTCCTACGAGCAGTACTTC	CASSHHRTGPNSYEQYF	once	TRBV2	TRBJ2-7	NA
TGTGCCAGCAGCTTAGAACAGCACACAGATACGCAGTATTTT	CASSLEQHTDTQYF	NA	TRBV7-8	TRBJ2-3	NA
TGTGCCAGCAGCCCCCCCACAAAAGAGACCCAGTACTTC	CASSPPTKETQYF	NA	TRBV11-2	TRBJ2-5	NA
TGTGCTAGTGGCCTGGGACGGAATCAGCCCCAGCATTTT	CASGLGRNQPQHF	NA	TRBV12-5	TRBJ1-5	NA
TGCGCCAGCAGCTTGGATGGGGCAGGGGACTATGGCTACACCTTC	CASSLDGAGDYGYTF	NA	TRBV5-1	TRBJ1-2	NA
TGTGCCAGCAGCTTGGGTCTGTGGATGACCGGGGAGCTGTTTTTT	CASSLGLWMTGELFF	NA	TRBV5-6	TRBJ2-2	NA
TGTGCCAGCAGTTACTCGAAGGCCCATAGCGAAGCTTTCTTT	CASSYSKAHSEAFF	NA	TRBV6-6	TRBJ1-1	NA
TGCAGCGTTGAAGAAGGGACAGCCGGAGGCGAGCAGTACTTC	CSVEEGTAGGEQYF	NA	TRBV29-1	TRBJ2-7	TRBD1
TGTGCCATCAGTGACCCGACAGCCTCCTACGAGCAGTACTTC	CAISDPTASYEQYF	NA	TRBV10-3	TRBJ2-7	NA
TGTGCCAGCAGCGTCATACAGGGCCCCGGGGAGCTGTTTTTT	CASSVIQGPGELFF	once	TRBV9	TRBJ2-2	NA
TGTGCCAGCAGTGCCCTGGACTTAATGGGCTATGGCTACACCTTC	CASSALDLMGYGYTF	NA	TRBV6-1	TRBJ1-2	NA
TGTGCCAGCAGCTTAGGGGACCCCGAGCAGTACTTC	CASSLGDPEQYF	NA	TRBV7-6	TRBJ2-7	NA
TGTGCCAGCAGTTTTTCGCGGAATGAGCAGTTCTTC	CASSFSRNEQFF	NA	TRBV27	TRBJ2-1	NA
TGTGCCAGCAGTGTATCCTCCTGGGCCCTTTATGGCTACACCTTC	CASSVSSWALYGYTF	NA	TRBV6-1	TRBJ1-2	NA
TGTGCCAGCAGCTGGAGCGGGAGAGCGGACACCGGGGAGCTGTTTTTT	CASSWSGRADTGELFF	NA	TRBV13	TRBJ2-2	TRBD2
TGTGCCAGCAGCTTAGGGGTGCATTTAGTTGGCAATGAGCAGTTCTTC	CASSLGVHLVGNEQFF	NA	TRBV11-2	TRBJ2-1	NA
TGTGCCAGCAGTTTATCGCAGGGGGCAACTGAAGCTTTCTTT	CASSLSQGATEAFF	once	TRBV27	TRBJ1-1	TRBD1
TGTGCCAGCAGCCAATTAAGGACAGGTTTAGCCAAAAACATTCAGTACTTC	CASSQLRTGLAKNIQYF	NA	TRBV27	TRBJ2-4	TRBD1
TGTGCCAGCAGCCTGACAGGGGGAGAGACCCAGTACTTC	CASSLTGGETQYF	once	TRBV7-6	TRBJ2-5	TRBD1
TGTGCCAGCAGTTTTCCTTTATCGGGGGACGGGCAGTACTTC	CASSFPLSGDGQYF	NA	TRBV28	TRBJ2-7	NA
TGCGCCAGCAGCCAAGTGCCGAGGGGGGGAAACCAAGAGACCCAGTACTTC	CASSQVPRGGNQETQYF	few	TRBV4-1	TRBJ2-5	NA
TGTGCCAGCAGCTTTCAGGGGGCGCCTGGGGCCAACGTCCTGACTTTC	CASSFQGAPGANVLTF	NA	TRBV5-6	TRBJ2-6	TRBD1
TGTGCCAGCAGACAGGGGGGTGGCTACACCTTC	CASRQGGGYTF	NA	TRBV27	TRBJ1-2	TRBD1
TGCGCCAGCAGTGAGCCGGTGAACACTGAAGCTTTCTTT	CASSEPVNTEAFF	NA	TRBV10-1	TRBJ1-1	NA
TGCGCCAGCAGCCCGTCGGCGCGGGGGGCGCCGTCAGATACGCAGTATTTT	CASSPSARGAPSDTQYF	NA	TRBV4-1	TRBJ2-3	TRBD2
TGCGCCAGCAGCCATCCCGGGACTAGCTTCTACAATGAGCAGTTCTTC	CASSHPGTSFYNEQFF	NA	TRBV4-1	TRBJ2-1	TRBD2
TGCGCCAGCAGCCAAACTATCAATTCACCCCTCCACTTT	CASSQTINSPLHF	few	TRBV4-3	TRBJ1-6	NA
TGTGCCAGCGGACTAGCGGGCACGGGGGAGCAGTTCTTC	CASGLAGTGEQFF	NA	TRBV27	TRBJ2-1	TRBD2
TGCGCCAGCAGCCAGGCCGCACAGGGCGGTGGCGAGCAGTACTTC	CASSQAAQGGGEQYF	once	TRBV4-1	TRBJ2-7	NA
TGCGCCAGCAGCCAAGAACGGAGGAACACTGAAGCTTTCTTT	CASSQERRNTEAFF	NA	TRBV4-1	TRBJ1-1	NA
TGTGCCAGCAGCTTGTCGGGGGATAGCTATGGCTACACCTTC	CASSLSGDSYGYTF	NA	TRBV5-4	TRBJ1-2	NA
TGTGCCAGCAGGTCAGACGTAAACTATGGCTACACCTTC	CASRSDVNYGYTF	NA	TRBV6-6	TRBJ1-2	NA
TGTGCCAGCAGCAAGGGGGGGGCAAACTATGGCTACACCTTC	CASSKGGANYGYTF	NA	TRBV27	TRBJ1-2	NA
TGCGCCAGCAGCTTGATTAGCGGCCTCCAAGAGACCCAGTACTTC	CASSLISGLQETQYF	NA	TRBV5-1	TRBJ2-5	NA
TGCGCCAGCAGCCAAGATGAGGCAGCTCCTGGAAACACCATATATTTT	CASSQDEAAPGNTIYF	NA	TRBV4-3	TRBJ1-3	NA
TGTGCCAGCAGCGCCAAAGGGGCCAGCTATGGCTACACCTTC	CASSAKGASYGYTF	few	TRBV5-4	TRBJ1-2	NA
TGTGCCAGCAGTTACCTCCAATACGTCCCAGCTTTCTTT	CASSYLQYVPAFF	NA	TRBV6-5	TRBJ1-1	NA
TGTGCCAGCAGTCACATACCGGGACAGGGTTTGAAAGCTTTCTTT	CASSHIPGQGLKAFF	few	TRBV6-5	TRBJ1-1	TRBD1